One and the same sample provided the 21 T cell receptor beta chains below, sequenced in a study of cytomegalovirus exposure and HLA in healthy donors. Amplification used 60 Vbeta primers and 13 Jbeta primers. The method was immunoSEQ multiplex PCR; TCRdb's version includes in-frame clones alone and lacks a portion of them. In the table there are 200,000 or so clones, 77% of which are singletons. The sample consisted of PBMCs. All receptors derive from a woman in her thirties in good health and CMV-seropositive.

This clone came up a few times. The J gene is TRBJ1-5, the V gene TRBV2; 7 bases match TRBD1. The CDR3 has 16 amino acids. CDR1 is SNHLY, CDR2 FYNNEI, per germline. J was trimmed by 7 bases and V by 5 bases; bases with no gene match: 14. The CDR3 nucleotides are TGTGCCAGCAGTTACGAGAAAGGGGGCACGGGGCAGCCCCAGCATTTT. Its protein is CASSYEKGGTGQPQHF.

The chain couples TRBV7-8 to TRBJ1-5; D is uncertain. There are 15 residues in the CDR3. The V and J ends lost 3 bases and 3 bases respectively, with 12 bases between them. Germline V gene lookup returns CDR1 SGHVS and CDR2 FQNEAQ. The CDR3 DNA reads TGTGCCAGCAGCTTTGCCTCGGACTCCAATCAGCCCCAGCATTTT. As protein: CASSFASDSNQPQHF.

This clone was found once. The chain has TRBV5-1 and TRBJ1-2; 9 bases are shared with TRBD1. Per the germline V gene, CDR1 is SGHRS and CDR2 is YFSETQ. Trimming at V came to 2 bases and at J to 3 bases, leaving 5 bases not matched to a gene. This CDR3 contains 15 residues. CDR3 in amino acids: CASSFRTGEDYGYTF. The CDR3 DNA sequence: TGCGCCAGCAGCTTCAGGACAGGGGAAGACTATGGCTACACCTTC.

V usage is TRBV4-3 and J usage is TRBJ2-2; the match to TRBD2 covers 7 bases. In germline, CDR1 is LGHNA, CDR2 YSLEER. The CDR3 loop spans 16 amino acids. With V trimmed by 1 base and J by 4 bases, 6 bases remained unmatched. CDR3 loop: CASSQVGLRSTGELFF. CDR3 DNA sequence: TGCGCCAGCAGCCAAGTGGGACTAAGGTCCACCGGGGAGCTGTTTTTT.

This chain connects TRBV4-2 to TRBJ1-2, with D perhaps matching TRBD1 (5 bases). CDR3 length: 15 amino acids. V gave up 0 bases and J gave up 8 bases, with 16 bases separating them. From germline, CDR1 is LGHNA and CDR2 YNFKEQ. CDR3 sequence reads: CASSQDRGKVAGYTF. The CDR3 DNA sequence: TGTGCCAGCAGCCAAGATAGGGGAAAGGTGGCGGGCTACACCTTC.

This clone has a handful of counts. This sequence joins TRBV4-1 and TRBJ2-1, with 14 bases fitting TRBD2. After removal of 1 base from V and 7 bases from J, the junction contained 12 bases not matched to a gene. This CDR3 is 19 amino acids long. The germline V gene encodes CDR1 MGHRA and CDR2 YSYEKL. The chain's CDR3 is CASSQVGTSGRRSVNEQFF. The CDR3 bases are TGCGCCAGCAGCCAAGTCGGGACTAGCGGGAGAAGGAGTGTGAATGAGCAGTTCTTC.

The CDR3 DNA sequence: TGTGCCACCAGCAGAGACTCAGGGAACGAAAAACTGTTTTTT. Translated, it gives CATSRDSGNEKLFF. The V gene is TRBV15, the J gene TRBJ1-4; possibly TRBD1 for D (5 bases). CDR3 length: 14 residues. Germline values: CDR1 LNHNV, CDR2 YYDKDF (reference sequence). Trimming removed 0 bases from V and 8 bases from J, with 10 bases in between.

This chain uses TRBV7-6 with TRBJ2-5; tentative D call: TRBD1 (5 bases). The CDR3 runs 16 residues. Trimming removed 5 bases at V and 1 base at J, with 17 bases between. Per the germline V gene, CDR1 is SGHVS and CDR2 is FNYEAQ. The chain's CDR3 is CASSQTRYRGQETQYF. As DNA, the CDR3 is TGTGCCAGCAGCCAGACGCGTTATAGGGGCCAAGAGACCCAGTACTTC.

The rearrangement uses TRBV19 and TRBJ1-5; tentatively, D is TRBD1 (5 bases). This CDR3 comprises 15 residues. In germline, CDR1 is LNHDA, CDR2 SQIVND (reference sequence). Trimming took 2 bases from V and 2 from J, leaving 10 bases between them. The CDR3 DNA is TGTGCCAGTAGTATAACAGGATCCGGCAATCAGCCCCAGCATTTT. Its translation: CASSITGSGNQPQHF.

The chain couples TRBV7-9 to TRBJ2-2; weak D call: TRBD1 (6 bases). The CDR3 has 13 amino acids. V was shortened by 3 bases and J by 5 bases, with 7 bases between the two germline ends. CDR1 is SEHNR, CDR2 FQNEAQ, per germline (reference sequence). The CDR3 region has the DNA TGTGCCAGCAGCTTCGACAGGACCGGGGAGCTGTTTTTT. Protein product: CASSFDRTGELFF.

In DNA form, the CDR3 reads TGTGCCAGTAGTTCCCAGGCGACAGGTCTAGGCGGCTCCTACGAGCAGTACTTC. It yields the protein CASSSQATGLGGSYEQYF. The genes are TRBV19 and TRBJ2-7; D perhaps matches TRBD1 (6 bases). From germline, CDR1 is LNHDA and CDR2 SQIVND (reference sequence). This CDR3 region has 18 residues. V lost 5 bases and J 0 bases, leaving 23 bases between the germline ends.

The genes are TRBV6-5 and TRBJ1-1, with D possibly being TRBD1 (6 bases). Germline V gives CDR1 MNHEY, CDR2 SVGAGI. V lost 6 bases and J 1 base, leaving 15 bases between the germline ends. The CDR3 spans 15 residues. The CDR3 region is CASRRSGTWNTEAFF. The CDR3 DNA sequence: TGTGCCAGCAGGCGCAGCGGGACATGGAACACTGAAGCTTTCTTT.

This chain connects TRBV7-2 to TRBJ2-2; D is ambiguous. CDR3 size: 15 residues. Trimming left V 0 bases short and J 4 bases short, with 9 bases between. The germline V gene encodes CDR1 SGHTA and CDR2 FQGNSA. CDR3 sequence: CASSLAGLGTGELFF. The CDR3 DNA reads TGTGCCAGCAGCTTAGCCGGGTTGGGCACCGGGGAGCTGTTTTTT. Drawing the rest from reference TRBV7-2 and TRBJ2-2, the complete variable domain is GAGVSQSPSNKVTEKGKDVELRCDPISGHTALYWYRQSLGQGLEFLIYFQGNSAPDKSGLPSDRFSAERTGGSVSTLTIQRTQQEDSAVYLCASSLAGLGTGELFFGEGSRLTVL.

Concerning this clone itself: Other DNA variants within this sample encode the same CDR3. The CDR3 protein is CASSLAGVGTDTQYF. The CDR3 DNA reads as TGCGCCAGCAGTCTAGCGGGAGTGGGCACAGATACGCAGTATTTT. This rearrangement joins TRBV5-1 to TRBJ2-3; 10 nucleotides match TRBD2. CDR1 is SGHRS and CDR2 is YFSETQ in the germline V gene. With 5 bases clipped from V and 1 base from J, the junction kept 4 bases outside the gene matches. The CDR3 contains 15 residues. Supplemented by reference TRBV5-1 and TRBJ2-3, the full variable domain reads KAGVTQTPRYLIKTRGQQVTLSCSPISGHRSVSWYQQTPGQGLQFLFEYFSETQRNKGNFPGRFSGRQFSNSRSEMNVSTLELGDSALYLCASSLAGVGTDTQYFGPGTRLTVL.

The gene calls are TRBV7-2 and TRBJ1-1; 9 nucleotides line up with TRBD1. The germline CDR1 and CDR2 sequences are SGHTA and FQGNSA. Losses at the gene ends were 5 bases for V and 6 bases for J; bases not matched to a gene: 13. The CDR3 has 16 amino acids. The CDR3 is CASSPGTGIRVAEAFF. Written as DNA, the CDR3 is TGTGCCAGCAGCCCAGGGACAGGGATAAGGGTCGCTGAAGCTTTCTTT.

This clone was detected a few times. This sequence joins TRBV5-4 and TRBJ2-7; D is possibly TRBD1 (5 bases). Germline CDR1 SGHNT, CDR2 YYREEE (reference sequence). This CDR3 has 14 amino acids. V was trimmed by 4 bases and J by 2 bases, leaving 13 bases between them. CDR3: CASSQRGLTYEQYF. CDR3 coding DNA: TGTGCCAGCAGCCAAAGGGGCCTTACCTACGAGCAGTACTTC.

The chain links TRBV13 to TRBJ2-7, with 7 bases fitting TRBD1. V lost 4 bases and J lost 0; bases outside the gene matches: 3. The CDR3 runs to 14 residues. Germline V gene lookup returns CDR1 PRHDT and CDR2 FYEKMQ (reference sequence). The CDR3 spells CASSSRDSSYEQYF. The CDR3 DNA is TGTGCCAGCAGCTCCCGGGACAGCTCCTACGAGCAGTACTTC.

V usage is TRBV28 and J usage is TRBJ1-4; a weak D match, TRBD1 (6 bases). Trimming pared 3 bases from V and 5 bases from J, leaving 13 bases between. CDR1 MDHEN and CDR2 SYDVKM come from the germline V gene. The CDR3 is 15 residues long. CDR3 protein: CASSFRTAINEKLFF. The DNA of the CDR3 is TGTGCCAGCAGTTTCCGGACAGCAATAAATGAAAAACTGTTTTTT. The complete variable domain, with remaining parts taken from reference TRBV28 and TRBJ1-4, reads DVKVTQSSRYLVKRTGEKVFLECVQDMDHENMFWYRQDPGLGLRLIYFSYDVKMKEKGDIPEGYSVSREKKERFSLILESASTNQTSMYLCASSFRTAINEKLFFGSGTQLSVL.

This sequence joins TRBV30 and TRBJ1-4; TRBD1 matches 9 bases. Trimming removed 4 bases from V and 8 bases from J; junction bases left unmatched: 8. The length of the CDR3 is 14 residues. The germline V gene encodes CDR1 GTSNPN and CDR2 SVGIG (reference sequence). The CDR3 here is CAWNGDRVAEKLFF. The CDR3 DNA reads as TGTGCCTGGAATGGGGACAGGGTTGCCGAAAAACTGTTTTTT.

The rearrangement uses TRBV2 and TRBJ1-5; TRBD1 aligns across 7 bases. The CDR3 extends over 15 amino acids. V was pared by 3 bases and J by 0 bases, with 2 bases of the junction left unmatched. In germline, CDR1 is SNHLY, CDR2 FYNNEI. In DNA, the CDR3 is TGTGCCAGCAGTGAGCAGGGGGGTAGCAATCAGCCCCAGCATTTT. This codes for CASSEQGGSNQPQHF.

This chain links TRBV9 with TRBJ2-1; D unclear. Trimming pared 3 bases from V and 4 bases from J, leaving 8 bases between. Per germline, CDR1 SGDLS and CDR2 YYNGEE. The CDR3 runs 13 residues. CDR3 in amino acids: CASSAPGYNEQFF. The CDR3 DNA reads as TGTGCCAGCAGCGCCCCCGGGTACAATGAGCAGTTCTTC.